This T cell receptor beta chain emerged from a study of OX40 agonist ivuxolimab in advanced cancers. For the study in its entirety: The costimulatory receptor OX40 (CD134) was targeted by ivuxolimab, a fully human IgG2 agonistic monoclonal antibody. Of the approximately 53 patients in dose escalation, around 19 had hepatocellular carcinoma, about 15 had melanoma, 9 had renal cell carcinoma and 9 had head and neck cancer. The paper reports the monotherapy dose-escalation portion (N of about 50 patients) of the phase I ivuxolimab trial. The dose-escalation cohort was around 83% male with a mean age of around 64 years, ranging from 23 to 79. Partial responses occurred in three dose-escalation patients, of whom one had hepatocellular carcinoma and two had cutaneous melanoma. Patients were allowed to have had prior anti-PD-1, anti-PD-L1 or anti-CTLA-4 therapy, and more than 35% of the dose-escalation patients had been treated with checkpoint inhibitors. Intravenous ivuxolimab was administered to patients every 2 weeks at six dose levels: 0.01, 0.1, 0.3, 1.5, 3 and 10 mg/kg. The purpose of peripheral TCRbeta sequencing was to test whether ivuxolimab changed TCR sequence diversity and led to clonal T-cell expansion.

Based on the germline V gene (reference sequence), the CDR1 and CDR2 sequences are LNHDA and SQIVND. The CDR3 goes from the cysteine to the phenylalanine over 12 residues. The entry retains the CDR3 DNA only, 36 bases that are in frame from base 1. V and J lose 6 bases and 10 bases, and a span of 15 bases separates them. To sequence the TCRbeta CDR3 region, genomic DNA was isolated from the sorted cells. The immunoSEQ Assay was used for sequencing of TCRbeta CDR3 regions. TCRdb provides this immuneACCESS table in a form limited to in-frame rearrangements. Some clones are lacking; in checked studies, under half of them reflect an unresolved V gene, and why the rest are absent is not known. The sample profile shows fewer than 35,000 clones; roughly 89% of them were found once. The ten largest clones capture about 32% of the sample. The trial excluded patients who had a history of autoimmune disease or who were on systemic immunosuppression. Peripheral blood for TCR sequencing was drawn from every dose cohort at baseline, at cycle 4 day 1 and at cycle 7 day 1. The samples were taken from a phase I, first-in-human, multicenter, open-label dose-escalation trial of ivuxolimab. Adults with locally advanced or metastatic head and neck squamous cell, hepatocellular, melanoma or renal cell carcinoma were enrolled in the trial. CD4+ and CD8+ T cells were sorted separately from peripheral blood before TCR sequencing.

As for this clone: What antigen it recognizes has not been identified. One base away there is no much larger clone; base qualities are not given.

General conclusions and limits of the study: After ivuxolimab, more expanded clones were found on average in CD8+ T cells than in CD4+ T cells. Low levels of normalized T-cell clonal expansion were also seen in some nonresponding patients. At doses of 0.1 to 3.0 mg/kg, clonal expansion of both CD4+ and CD8+ blood T cells was observed from baseline to week 6. Which antigens the clonally expanded peripheral T cells were specific for was not determined. In the 0.1-3.0 mg/kg groups, partial responders had among the lowest normalized peripheral clonal expansion, particularly in CD8+ T cells.

Sequences were derived from CD4+ or CD8+ T cells sorted from blood, sampled in a trial of the OX40 agonist ivuxolimab. Recombination joined TRBV19 with TRBJ1-2, with the D segment identity uncertain. The clonotype was recovered from an adult with an advanced solid tumor such as melanoma, head and neck, liver or kidney cancer. The CDR3 has the sequence CASSLIDYFYTF. The sequenced DNA is TGTGCCAGTAGCCTCATTGACTACTTCTACACCTTC.